The 14 T cell receptor beta chains below come from one sample, sequenced in a study of T cell repertoires in cytomegalovirus infection (dated by TCRdb to between 2018 and 2021). These receptors' antigens are unknown. The sequencer was an Illumina HiSeq 1500. The raw public reads went through TCRdb reprocessing: fastp at Q25, MiXCR clone calling, in-frame beta chains kept. Rows with one shared CDR3 protein collapse into an entry with the most common genes and DNA. This sample has around 430,000 distinct CDR3 sequences in its table, and roughly 46% of those were observed once. Of the sample, about two fifths is held by the ten largest clones. This specimen's treatment or condition label, interpreted: in vitro stimulation with specific CMV peptide epitopes to enrich CMV-specific T cells. This sample comprised cultured PBMCs, obtained from culture after CMV antigen stimulation. These receptors all stem from a human donor in good health (CMV status not recorded). Some clones in this sample may be carry-over from other donors' samples.

The CDR3 here is CASSLAGEGGYTF. The DNA for the CDR3 is TGTGCCAGCAGCTTAGCTGGGGAGGGTGGCTACACCTTC. The V and J genes are TRBV7-6 and TRBJ1-2, with D unresolved. This CDR3 region has 13 residues. V lost 0 bases, J lost 7 bases, and 9 bases lay in between. Germline assignment: CDR1 SGHVS and CDR2 FNYEAQ.

This chain links TRBV6-1 with TRBJ1-1; a weak D match, TRBD1 (6 bases). The germline CDR1 and CDR2 sequences are MNHNS and SASEGT. V dropped 8 bases and J dropped 4 bases, with 14 bases sitting between them. There are 13 residues in the CDR3. The CDR3 DNA reads TGTGCCAGCCACGTGGGGGGCTCCACTGAAGCTTTCTTT. Protein product: CASHVGGSTEAFF.

This clonotype has just a few counts. The chain joins TRBV19 to TRBJ2-7; D perhaps matches TRBD2 (5 bases). Germline CDR1 is LNHDA and CDR2 is SQIVND (reference sequence). V was pared by 4 bases and J by 3 bases, with 16 bases between. This CDR3 comprises 15 residues. The DNA of the CDR3 is TGTGCCAGTAGTAGCTGGCGGGCTTTGGACTACGAGCAGTACTTC. It yields the protein CASSSWRALDYEQYF.

The V and J genes are TRBV7-2 and TRBJ1-2, with D perhaps TRBD1 (6 bases). Germline V gene sequence: CDR1 SGHTA, CDR2 FQGNSA. The length of the CDR3 is 13 residues. Trimming pared 4 bases from V and 7 bases from J, leaving 13 bases between. CDR3 protein: CASSSTNRVGYTF. CDR3 DNA: TGTGCCAGCAGCTCGACTAACAGGGTTGGCTACACCTTC.

This clonotype was picked up a small number of times. This chain connects TRBV6-2 or TRBV6-3 to TRBJ1-5, with D hard to call. This CDR3 has 15 residues. Germline V CDR1 and CDR2: MNHEY, SVGEGT. The germline V and J ends were trimmed by 4 bases and 1 base, with 11 bases remaining between them. Written as DNA, the CDR3 is TGTGCCAGCAGTTTCCTTGGGGAGAGCAATCAGCCCCAGCATTTT. Its protein product is CASSFLGESNQPQHF.

The chain recombines TRBV6-1 with TRBJ2-7; D is unresolved. V was clipped by 3 bases and J by 0 bases, with 12 bases between them. The CDR3 consists of 15 residues. Germline assignment: CDR1 MNHNS and CDR2 SASEGT. This CDR3 is CASSEGIWGSYEQYF. DNA for the CDR3: TGTGCCAGCAGTGAGGGCATTTGGGGCTCCTACGAGCAGTACTTC.

The genes are TRBV4-1 and TRBJ1-6, with D tentatively TRBD1 (6 bases). With 0 bases removed from V and 9 bases from J, the gap between germline ends came to 12 bases. Germline loops: CDR1 MGHRA, CDR2 YSYEKL. CDR3 length: 15 amino acids. In DNA, the CDR3 is TGCGCCAGCAGCCAAGAGACAGCGACAGGTTCACCCCTCCACTTT. Its protein product is CASSQETATGSPLHF.

This chain links TRBV19 with TRBJ1-2; D uncertain. The V end lost 0 bases, the J end lost 3 bases, and 11 bases lay between the germline ends. Germline-derived CDR1 and CDR2 are LNHDA and SQIVND (reference sequence). The CDR3 has 15 residues. CDR3 protein: CASSIDQGTHYGYTF. The CDR3 bases are TGTGCCAGTAGTATAGATCAAGGCACCCACTATGGCTACACCTTC.

V gene TRBV28 combines with J gene TRBJ2-2, with D hard to call. CDR1 MDHEN and CDR2 SYDVKM come from the germline V gene. The CDR3 has 13 residues. V gave up 7 bases and J gave up 3 bases, with 9 bases separating them. CDR3 amino acids: CASTRDDTGELFF. CDR3 bases: TGTGCCAGCACCCGCGATGACACCGGGGAGCTGTTTTTT.

The chain combines TRBV12-3 or TRBV12-4 with TRBJ1-1; D is unresolved. V was clipped by 1 base and J by 5 bases, with 2 bases between them. This CDR3 has 11 amino acids. CDR3: CASSLETEAFF. The CDR3 DNA is TGTGCCAGCAGTTTAGAGACTGAAGCTTTCTTT.

This sequence joins TRBV7-9 and TRBJ2-7; D gene uncertain. Germline assignment: CDR1 SEHNR and CDR2 FQNEAQ (reference sequence). This CDR3 spans 14 amino acids. V lost 0 bases to trimming and J lost 3 bases, with 9 bases between them. As DNA, the CDR3 is TGTGCCAGCAGCTTAGCATCTCTACGCTACGAGCAGTACTTC. Protein product: CASSLASLRYEQYF.

This clonotype has just a few counts. The V gene is TRBV7-2, the J gene TRBJ2-2; tentative D call: TRBD2 (6 bases). The CDR3 totals 14 residues. With 4 bases removed from V and 4 bases from J, the gap between germline ends came to 10 bases. Looked up from germline, CDR1 is SGHTA and CDR2 is FQGNSA. DNA of the CDR3: TGTGCCAGCAGCTCTAGCGTAGGCACCGGGGAGCTGTTTTTT. It translates to CASSSSVGTGELFF.

A few counts support this clonotype. J is TRBJ1-1 and V is TRBV7-8; TRBD1 aligns across 7 bases. Germline loops: CDR1 SGHVS, CDR2 FQNEAQ. The CDR3 sequence is 15 residues long. Trimming cost V 3 bases and J 1 base; bases outside gene matches: 5. The CDR3 nucleotides read TGTGCCAGCAGCTTTCTCGACAGGGCGAACACTGAAGCTTTCTTT. Its translation is CASSFLDRANTEAFF.

This clonotype was observed a few times. The chain employs TRBV4-2 and TRBJ2-7; no definite D call. CDR1 is LGHNA and CDR2 is YNFKEQ in the germline V gene. The CDR3 is 15 amino acids. V lost 0 bases and J lost 2, with 11 bases in between. CDR3 bases: TGTGCCAGCAGCCAAGATAACAGAGGCGCCTACGAGCAGTACTTC. It specifies CASSQDNRGAYEQYF.